This paragraph covers one T cell receptor (beta chain) sequence. The sample comes from a study of blood T cell repertoires in COVID-19. Background on the study: T cells, B-cell-depleted T cells, or PBMCs supplied cDNA or gDNA.

Original analysis: Estimation of nucleated cell counts relied on the amplification of reference gene primers. Assay: immunoSEQ multiplex PCR; the TCRdb copy retains only in-frame clones and omits some. The D gene and trimming were derived from the DNA, and the V and J assignments and clone size from that table. Among about 240,000 clones listed, around 86% were seen once. Deletions cut 1 base from V and 7 bases from J, with 9 bases between. Germline V CDR1 and CDR2: LGHNA, YSLEER. CDR3 length: 13 amino acids. Sequencing used peripheral blood. This clonotype originated in a woman aged 55 to 70 with active or convalescent COVID-19. The chain joins TRBV4-3 to TRBJ2-3; the D gene is possibly TRBD1 (5 bases). As DNA, the CDR3 is TGCGCCAGCAGCCAAGGACAGTTTAATACGCAGTATTTT. This gives the protein CASSQGQFNTQYF.